The entry below describes one TCR beta chain. This sample stems from a study of blood T cell repertoires in COVID-19. Sequencing was performed with immunoSEQ multiplex PCR; in TCRdb, only in-frame clones are kept and a portion is missing. The sample consists of around 58,000 clones, nearly 90% of them appearing once. After removal of 5 bases from V and 0 bases from J, the junction contained 6 bases not matched to a gene. CDR1 SEHNR and CDR2 FQNEAQ come from the germline V gene (reference sequence). The CDR3 spans 15 residues. The sample taken for sequencing was peripheral blood. V and J are TRBV7-9 and TRBJ2-7; 8 nucleotides match TRBD1. This clonotype originated in a man aged 55 to 70 with active COVID-19. CDR3 in DNA: TGTGCCAGCAGCCCCTGGACAGGGAGCTCCTACGAGCAGTACTTC. Its translation: CASSPWTGSSYEQYF.